This T cell receptor beta chain was sequenced in a study of shared T cell receptors in the human thymus. This clone came up once. Using immunoSEQ multiplex PCR, the repertoire was profiled, and TCRdb retains in-frame clones only, with some absent. The table has under 850,000 clones, roughly 90% seen once. Germline trimming cut 6 bases from V and 1 base from J; bases unmatched to any gene: 14. From germline, CDR1 is SGHTA and CDR2 FQGNSA. This CDR3 is built from 17 residues. This same sample was also taken into another study, of human thymus T cells. That study reports: Corrective cardiac surgery supplied the resected thymus tissue. In thymic and blood repertoires alike, V and J usage looked biased.

This TCR was sampled from a boy under two years old with a congenital heart defect. Sequencing was carried out using thymocytes. This chain connects TRBV7-2 to TRBJ1-2; 7 bases map to TRBD1. The CDR3 coding sequence is TGTGCCAGCAGGACAACCTGGGACAGCCATCATAACTATGGCTACACCTTC. It encodes CASRTTWDSHHNYGYTF. The variable domain in full, completed from reference TRBV7-2 and TRBJ1-2, reads GAGVSQSPSNKVTEKGKDVELRCDPISGHTALYWYRQSLGQGLEFLIYFQGNSAPDKSGLPSDRFSAERTGGSVSTLTIQRTQQEDSAVYLCASRTTWDSHHNYGYTFGSGTRLTVV.